A selection of T cell receptor beta chains follows, all from one sample in a study of early T cells in non-severe SARS-CoV-2 infection. TCRdb used MiXCR to reprocess the 5' RACE reads, holding one entry per CDR3 protein. The data contain 55,000 to 70,000 distinct CDR3 sequences, roughly a tenth of them singletons. Specimen: whole blood. The origin of the receptors is an adult who was a healthcare worker with PCR-confirmed SARS-CoV-2 infection or an uninfected control (not recorded which). Each CDR3 is given with its conserved first and last residue. D genes are given only for firm matches. Expanded clones get a size class; other rows say once, few or many, or leave the size out.

CDR3aa	CDR3nt	d_gene	v_gene	j_gene	abundance
CASSPPSNEKLFF	TGTGCCAGCTCACCACCTTCTAATGAAAAACTGTTTTTT	NA	TRBV18	TRBJ1-4	NA
CASSPPEWGSYNEQFF	TGTGCCAGCAGCCCCCCGGAGTGGGGCTCCTACAATGAGCAGTTCTTC	NA	TRBV9	TRBJ2-1	few
CASRRPGTGELFF	TGTGCCAGCAGGCGACCGGGCACCGGGGAGCTGTTTTTT	NA	TRBV12-3/TRBV12-4	TRBJ2-2	NA
CAWMSSTLLRARDPSNYGYTF	TGTGCCTGGATGTCATCAACTTTGTTAAGGGCCCGAGATCCCTCAAACTATGGCTACACCTTC	NA	TRBV30	TRBJ1-2	many
CASSVRGQGTYEQYF	TGTGCCAGCAGTGTGAGGGGACAGGGGACCTACGAGCAGTACTTC	TRBD1	TRBV2	TRBJ2-7	many
CASSRTSGNYNEQFF	TGTGCCAGCAGTCGTACTAGCGGAAATTACAATGAGCAGTTCTTC	TRBD2	TRBV6-4	TRBJ2-1	few
CASSPNQHRGPRKFF	TGTGCCAGCAGCCCGAATCAACACAGGGGGCCAAGGAAGTTCTTC	TRBD1	TRBV14	TRBJ2-1	NA
CASSLVRWVAGVSEQFF	TGTGCCAGCAGCTTAGTGCGATGGGTAGCGGGAGTTAGTGAGCAGTTCTTC	TRBD2	TRBV7-2	TRBJ2-1	few
CASSPRGQDYEQYF	TGTGCCAGCAGTCCCCGAGGACAGGACTACGAGCAGTACTTC	TRBD1	TRBV28	TRBJ2-7	few
CASSLGTGVYEQYF	TGTGCCAGCAGCTTAGGGACAGGGGTCTACGAGCAGTACTTC	TRBD1	TRBV13	TRBJ2-7	few
CASSQETSGRAKNIQYF	TGTGCCAGCAGCCAGGAGACTAGCGGGAGAGCCAAAAACATTCAGTACTTC	TRBD2	TRBV4-2	TRBJ2-4	NA
CSASPGGGGSEAFF	TGCAGTGCTAGTCCTGGAGGAGGAGGGTCTGAAGCTTTCTTT	NA	TRBV20-1	TRBJ1-1	NA
CASSQRGMGNTEAFF	TGCGCCAGCAGCCAACGGGGTATGGGCAACACTGAAGCTTTCTTT	NA	TRBV4-1	TRBJ1-1	few
CASSYVVGPGGSSHERAKNIQYF	TGTGCCAGCAGTTATGTCGTTGGCCCCGGGGGGAGTTCCCACGAACGAGCCAAAAACATTCAGTACTTC	TRBD2	TRBV6-2/TRBV6-3	TRBJ2-4	few
CASSLESEGTQYF	TGTGCCAGCAGTTTAGAGTCTGAAGGCACCCAGTACTTC	NA	TRBV12-3/TRBV12-4	TRBJ2-5	few
CASSESLTVAEAFF	TGTGCCAGCAGTGAATCCCTCACAGTCGCTGAAGCTTTCTTT	NA	TRBV25-1	TRBJ1-1	NA